This T cell receptor (beta chain) stems from a study of blood T cell repertoires in COVID-19. Study as a whole: Acute and convalescent COVID-19 samples came from the United States, Italy and Spain. From T cells, B-cell-depleted T cells, or PBMCs came the material, which was cDNA or gDNA.

Looked up from germline, CDR1 is SEHNR and CDR2 is FQNEAQ (reference sequence). V dropped 3 bases and J dropped 5 bases, with 5 bases sitting between them. This CDR3 is 12 amino acids long. Original analysis: Researchers report that nucleated cell counts were estimated from reference gene primer amplification. Profiled with immunoSEQ multiplex PCR; TCRdb holds only in-frame clones, not every one. That table is the source of V, J and clone size, and D and trimming were worked out from the DNA. The data show 99,000 or so clones, roughly four fifths seen once. The sequence was collected from a man aged 55 to 70 with acute or convalescent COVID-19. Material: peripheral blood. The chain carries TRBV7-9 and TRBJ1-5; D call uncertain. The CDR3 region is CASSLRDQPQHF. The CDR3 region has the DNA TGTGCCAGCAGCTTGAGGGATCAGCCCCAGCATTTT.